These 28 T cell receptor beta chains came from one sample sequenced in a study of beta chain features in type 1 diabetes (dated by TCRdb to about 2018). The investigation overall reported the following: In all four CD4+ subsets, TCRB CDR3 length was moderately but significantly shorter in type 1 diabetes patients.

For these TCRs, the target antigens are not known. Receptor amplification or capture employed the immunoSEQ multiplex PCR assay. The High Capacity cDNA Reverse Transcription Kit was used to reverse transcribe all of the isolated RNA, meaning that expressed TCRB transcripts were what got sequenced. TCRdb retrieved this table from immuneACCESS and kept in-frame rearrangements only. Not all clones are present; in checked studies, unresolved V genes account for under half, and no reason is known for the remainder. This sample comprises under 350,000 clones, roughly a quarter of them detected only once. The ten largest clonotypes hold roughly 0.011% of the sample. The sample was naive CD4+ T cells from blood. In the paper's terms, the cell subset or site label means: true naive CD4+ T cells. The source of these receptors is a woman younger than 45 with type 1 diabetes.

The genes are TRBV5-6 and TRBJ1-1; no firm D call. Trimming removed 7 bases at V and 5 bases at J, with 12 bases between. Germline V gene lookup returns CDR1 SGHDT and CDR2 YYEEEE. The CDR3 sequence is 12 residues long. CDR3 region: CASEGLGTEAFF. In nucleotides, the CDR3 is TGTGCCAGCGAGGGCTTAGGGACTGAAGCTTTCTTT.

This rearrangement joins TRBV7-9 to TRBJ2-7; D is ambiguous. The CDR3 is made up of 12 amino acids. The germline CDR1 and CDR2 sequences are SEHNR and FQNEAQ (reference sequence). Trimming left V 1 base short and J 8 bases short, with 9 bases between. The CDR3 reads CASSLDSPQQYF. Here the CDR3 DNA reads TGTGCCAGCAGCTTAGACAGCCCGCAGCAGTACTTC.

This clone was counted only a few times. The chain has TRBV18 and TRBJ1-1, with D perhaps TRBD1 (6 bases). V lost 2 bases to trimming and J lost 8 bases, with 12 bases between them. The germline gives CDR1 KGHSH, CDR2 LQKENI. The CDR3 has 13 amino acids. The chain's CDR3 is CASSPLRTVEAFF. The CDR3 nucleotides read TGTGCCAGCTCACCATTGCGGACAGTAGAAGCTTTCTTT.

The chain uses TRBV13 and TRBJ2-7, with D maybe TRBD2 (5 bases). The CDR3 runs 15 residues. Per germline, CDR1 PRHDT and CDR2 FYEKMQ (reference sequence). The V end was cut by 0 bases, the J end by 4 bases, with 13 bases between. The CDR3 reads CASSLGLLAAYEQYF. In DNA, the CDR3 is TGTGCCAGCAGCTTAGGCCTTCTAGCCGCGTACGAGCAGTACTTC.

V and J are TRBV28 and TRBJ1-4; D may be TRBD1 (5 bases). This CDR3 spans 11 amino acids. Trimming cost V 10 bases and J 7 bases, with 10 bases left between them. Germline loops: CDR1 MDHEN, CDR2 SYDVKM. The CDR3 spells CAIRRGEKLFF. In nucleotides, the CDR3 is TGTGCCATACGGAGGGGTGAAAAACTGTTTTTT.

The gene calls are TRBV4-2 and TRBJ1-5, with 7 positions matching TRBD1. The CDR3 is 17 residues long. From germline, CDR1 is LGHNA and CDR2 YNFKEQ. The V gene end was trimmed by 9 bases and the J gene end by 2 bases; junction bases not matched to a gene: 16. The CDR3 DNA follows: TGTGCCAGTTCCCGGGACAGAGCCGAACACCGCAATCAGCCCCAGCATTTT. Its translation is CASSRDRAEHRNQPQHF.

This clone was detected a few times. The chain links TRBV30 to TRBJ1-1, with unresolved D. The germline V gene has CDR1 GTSNPN and CDR2 SVGIG (reference sequence). The CDR3 covers 15 residues. Trimming took off 0 bases at V and 0 bases at J, with 11 bases between the two ends. The CDR3 DNA sequence: TGTGCCTGGAGTGTATTACAGTTACTGAACACTGAAGCTTTCTTT. It is translated as CAWSVLQLLNTEAFF.

This rearrangement joins TRBV29-1 to TRBJ2-5, with 14 bases fitting TRBD2. Germline trimming cut 5 bases from V and 5 bases from J; bases unmatched to any gene: 4. This CDR3 comprises 14 residues. Germline V gene lookup returns CDR1 SQVTM and CDR2 ANQGSEA. CDR3 in amino acids: CSVQTSGRAETQYF. Written as DNA, the CDR3 is TGCAGCGTTCAGACTAGCGGGAGGGCCGAGACCCAGTACTTC. Full variable domain (outside the CDR3, taken from reference TRBV29-1 and TRBJ2-5): SAVISQKPSRDICQRGTSLTIQCQVDSQVTMMFWYRQQPGQSLTLIATANQGSEATYESGFVIDKFPISRPNLTFSTLTVSNMSPEDSSIYLCSVQTSGRAETQYFGPGTRLLVL.

The rearrangement links TRBV9 to TRBJ2-3, with TRBD2 matching 7 bases. CDR3 length: 14 amino acids. The J segment lost 8 bases and the V segment lost 3 bases, leaving 9 bases of the junction unmatched. The germline V gene has CDR1 SGDLS and CDR2 YYNGEE. The CDR3 nucleotides read TGTGCCAGCAGCGCCTCAACGAGGGAGGGTACGCAGTATTTT. This sequence encodes CASSASTREGTQYF.

The rearrangement uses TRBV15 and TRBJ2-7, with TRBD1 matching 7 bases. Germline CDR1 and CDR2: LNHNV and YYDKDF (reference sequence). The CDR3 runs to 13 residues. V trimming: 4 bases; J trimming: 7 bases; junction bases outside the gene matches: 7. The CDR3 coding sequence is TGTGCCACCAGCACAAGACAGGGTGAAGAGCAGTACTTC. This encodes CATSTRQGEEQYF.

This clone has only a few counts. The sample holds other DNA sequences that translate to the same CDR3. The chain couples TRBV7-9 to TRBJ1-1; 7 bases are shared with TRBD1. J lost 0 bases, V lost 5 bases, and 3 bases had no gene match. The V gene's germline CDR1 is SEHNR and CDR2 FQNEAQ (reference sequence). The CDR3 has 14 amino acids. The CDR3 region is CASSPTGLNTEAFF. In nucleotides, the CDR3 is TGTGCCAGCAGCCCGACAGGGCTGAACACTGAAGCTTTCTTT.

The chain uses TRBV7-6 and TRBJ1-2, with D tentatively TRBD1 (5 bases). CDR1 and CDR2 from the germline V gene are SGHVS and FNYEAQ. V was cut by 1 base and J by 6 bases, with 6 bases left in between. The CDR3 has 12 amino acids. CDR3 DNA sequence: TGTGCCAGCAGCTTAGTCAGGGATGGCTACACCTTC. This gives the protein CASSLVRDGYTF.

The rearrangement joins TRBV27 to TRBJ2-5; tentatively, D is TRBD1 (6 bases). The germline CDR1 and CDR2 sequences are MNHEY and SMNVEV (reference sequence). The V gene lost 8 bases and the J gene lost 5 bases, with 15 bases spanning the gap. The CDR3 loop spans 13 amino acids. The CDR3 nucleotides are TGTGCCAGCCGGCTGGGGGCTGGTGAGACCCAGTACTTC. Amino acid sequence: CASRLGAGETQYF.

The gene calls are TRBV7-9 and TRBJ1-2; 11 bases are a match to TRBD1. CDR1 and CDR2 (germline): SEHNR, FQNEAQ (reference sequence). The V segment lost 4 bases and the J segment 8 bases; nucleotides outside the gene matches: 9. The CDR3 spans 15 residues. This CDR3 reads CASSSDRGRLLGYTF. The CDR3 bases are TGTGCCAGCAGCTCGGACAGGGGGCGTTTATTAGGCTACACCTTC.

J is TRBJ2-3 and V is TRBV10-3; D is ambiguous. This CDR3 contains 13 residues. Germline V lookup: CDR1 ENHRY, CDR2 SYGVKD. Trimming removed 11 bases from V and 1 base from J, with 13 bases in between. The CDR3 sequence: CALAPAGTDTQYF. The CDR3 DNA sequence: TGTGCCTTAGCCCCCGCAGGCACAGATACGCAGTATTTT.

This clone appeared a few times. The V gene is TRBV29-1, the J gene TRBJ2-3, with D uncertain. The CDR3 is 14 amino acids. The germline V gene encodes CDR1 SQVTM and CDR2 ANQGSEA. Deletions cut 6 bases from V and 0 bases from J, with 13 bases between. In DNA, the CDR3 is TGCAGCGTCCTAAGACTCTTCAGCACAGATACGCAGTATTTT. Residues: CSVLRLFSTDTQYF.

There are a few counts of this clone. The chain couples TRBV18 to TRBJ2-5; no reliable D call. The CDR3 length is 15 residues. Germline V gene lookup returns CDR1 KGHSH and CDR2 LQKENI. Trimming took off 2 bases at V and 3 bases at J, with 13 bases between the two ends. CDR3 DNA sequence: TGTGCCAGCTCACCATTCCCCAGGTCGGAAGAGACCCAGTACTTC. Its protein is CASSPFPRSEETQYF.

This chain connects TRBV10-3 to TRBJ1-1; 7 bases agree with TRBD1. This CDR3 contains 16 residues. V lost 8 bases, J lost 0 bases, and 12 bases stayed unmatched. Germline values: CDR1 ENHRY, CDR2 SYGVKD. This chain's CDR3 is CAIPRQGFGVNTEAFF. DNA of the CDR3: TGTGCCATCCCGCGACAGGGTTTCGGGGTGAACACTGAAGCTTTCTTT.

This clone was detected a few times. This rearrangement joins TRBV19 to TRBJ2-3; 12 nucleotides line up with TRBD2. The germline V gene encodes CDR1 LNHDA and CDR2 SQIVND (reference sequence). Trimming cost V 4 bases and J 5 bases; bases outside gene matches: 7. The CDR3 consists of 16 residues. In DNA form, the CDR3 reads TGTGCCAGTAGTACTCGGACTAGCGGGAAAGGAGATACGCAGTATTTT. This codes for CASSTRTSGKGDTQYF.

This clone showed up just a few times. V usage is TRBV19 and J usage is TRBJ1-1, with D tentatively TRBD1 (6 bases). The CDR3 extends over 13 amino acids. From germline, CDR1 is LNHDA and CDR2 SQIVND (reference sequence). Between the trimmed V and J ends, which lost 6 bases and 9 bases, there was a span of 17 bases. Here the CDR3 DNA reads TGTGCCAGTAGCCGGGACACCGCCAGGCAAGCTTTCTTT. Residues: CASSRDTARQAFF.

Concerning this clone: The identical CDR3 is also encoded by other nucleotide sequences in the sample. The chain couples TRBV29-1 to TRBJ1-5; 7 bases match TRBD1. Germline CDR1 and CDR2: SQVTM and ANQGSEA. The junction had 3 bases not matched to a gene; V was cut back by 1 base and J by 6 bases. The CDR3 covers 13 residues. The CDR3 nucleotides read TGCAGCGTTGAAGGACAGGGAGGTCAGCCCCAGCATTTT. Its protein product is CSVEGQGGQPQHF.

This chain connects TRBV6-5 to TRBJ2-5; 7 bases are a match to TRBD2. V shed 7 bases, J shed 1 base, and the junction held 3 bases outside the gene matches. The CDR3 extends over 13 amino acids. The germline V gene has CDR1 MNHEY and CDR2 SVGAGI. DNA of the CDR3: TGTGCCAGCATGCGGGAGTTCCAAGAGACCCAGTACTTC. Protein: CASMREFQETQYF.

The chain employs TRBV7-2 and TRBJ2-5; D is perhaps TRBD1 (6 bases). The germline CDR1 and CDR2 sequences are SGHTA and FQGNSA. Trimming took off 4 bases at V and 2 bases at J, with 11 bases between the two ends. The CDR3 is made up of 14 amino acids. The CDR3 DNA follows: TGTGCCAGCAGCTCACCGACAGGTCAAGAGACCCAGTACTTC. Amino acids: CASSSPTGQETQYF.

This clone was detected only a few times. V and J are TRBV29-1 and TRBJ1-5; the match to TRBD1 covers 8 bases. This CDR3 has 12 amino acids. Germline V CDR1 and CDR2: SQVTM, ANQGSEA. V shed 6 bases and J 7 bases; nucleotides not matched to a gene: 5. CDR3 sequence: CSVGQGGQPQHF. The CDR3 coding sequence is TGCAGCGTCGGACAGGGAGGACAGCCCCAGCATTTT.

V gene TRBV10-3 combines with J gene TRBJ2-2; D may be TRBD2 (6 bases). The CDR3 is 15 residues long. Deletions cut 3 bases from V and 1 base from J, with 9 bases between. Germline-derived CDR1 and CDR2 are ENHRY and SYGVKD. Here the CDR3 reads CAISDGTVNTGELFF. CDR3 DNA: TGTGCCATCAGTGACGGGACTGTGAACACCGGGGAGCTGTTTTTT.

The rearrangement joins TRBV4-1 to TRBJ1-2; 7 positions match TRBD1. Per the germline V gene, CDR1 is MGHRA and CDR2 is YSYEKL. V lost 1 base, J lost 4 bases, and 6 bases stayed unmatched. This CDR3 is 15 amino acids long. This chain's CDR3 is CASSQGGGVIYGYTF. In nucleotides, the CDR3 is TGCGCCAGCAGCCAAGGAGGGGGCGTGATCTATGGCTACACCTTC.

Worth noting for this clone: A junction end diverges from the germline sequence, so it may reflect a read error. The chain carries TRBV12-5 and TRBJ2-1, with TRBD2 as a possible D gene (6 bases). This CDR3 comprises 12 residues. In germline, CDR1 is LGHNT, CDR2 FRNRAP. CDR3 in amino acids: CASGLVRERVLF. CDR3 sequence (DNA): TGTGCTAGTGGTTTGGTACGGGAGCGGGTGCTCTTC.

The chain couples TRBV10-3 to TRBJ2-1; 8 bases agree with TRBD2. The CDR3 loop spans 16 amino acids. Looked up from germline, CDR1 is ENHRY and CDR2 is SYGVKD. V lost 3 bases to trimming and J lost 5 bases; unmatched junction nucleotides: 9. CDR3 bases: TGTGCCATCAGTGACTACGGACTAGCCCAGGACAATGAGCAGTTCTTC. It translates to CAISDYGLAQDNEQFF.